This is a list of T cell receptor beta chains from one sample in a study of stem cell transplantation in POMP-related autoinflammatory disease. The table came from immunoSEQ multiplex PCR; TCRdb's copy has only in-frame clones and leaves some out. In the table there are roughly 9,100 clones, approximately 91% of which are singletons. The sample here was CD8+ T cells from PBMCs, taken before stem cell transplantation. The receptors derive from a human donor with POMP-related autoinflammation and immune dysregulation (PRAID). CDR3s include the opening cysteine and the closing phenylalanine or tryptophan. The order of the fields is D gene, clone size, J gene, V gene, CDR3 DNA, CDR3 protein. D genes are given only for firm matches. Some rows mark clone size as missing; the rest say once, few, many or name a class of expanded clone.

>TRBD2|.|TRBJ2-3|TRBV2
TGTGCCAGCAGCCGCGGACTAGCGAGCACAGATACGCAGTATTTT
CASSRGLASTDTQYF
>.|.|TRBJ1-1|TRBV9
TGTGCCAGCAGCGAAGGGGGGTACACTGAAGCTTTCTTT
CASSEGGYTEAFF
>TRBD2|.|TRBJ2-7|TRBV7-9
TGTGCCGGCAGCGGGCTAGCGGGGGAATACGAGCAGTACTTC
CAGSGLAGEYEQYF
>.|.|TRBJ2-7|TRBV6-5
TGTGCCAGCAGCCTCAGGGGGGACAGAGCCTACGAGCAGTACTTC
CASSLRGDRAYEQYF
>TRBD1|.|TRBJ2-7|TRBV4-1
TGCGCCAGCAGTGGAGGGACAGGGGCCTACGAGCAGTACTTC
CASSGGTGAYEQYF
>.|.|TRBJ1-5|TRBV4-1
TGCGCCAGCAGCCAGGGCCGGTATAATCAGCCCCAGCATTTT
CASSQGRYNQPQHF
>.|few|TRBJ1-1|TRBV20-1
TGCAGTGCTAGCTCCGAAGCTTTCTTT
CSASSEAFF
>.|.|TRBJ1-2|TRBV10-1
TGCGCCAGCAGTGAGTCGTCAAACGTTCGCCCCGGCTACACCTTC
CASSESSNVRPGYTF
>.|.|TRBJ2-7|TRBV29-1
TGCAGCGTCCGTCCCATTCTAACCTACGAGCAGTACTTC
CSVRPILTYEQYF
>TRBD2|once|TRBJ2-1|TRBV7-9
TGTGCCAGCAGCTTAGTAGCGGGGGGTAACAATGAGCAGTTCTTC
CASSLVAGGNNEQFF
>TRBD1|.|TRBJ2-7|TRBV4-2
TGTGCCAGCAGCCAGGCGACAGGGGCACCTTACGAGCAGTACTTC
CASSQATGAPYEQYF
>.|.|TRBJ2-1|TRBV5-4
TGTGCCAGCAGCCAAGCACGCAATGAGCAGTTCTTC
CASSQARNEQFF
>TRBD1|.|TRBJ2-3|TRBV5-6
TGTGCCAGCAGCTTGGATAGGGGGCTGTATAGCACAGATACGCAGTATTTT
CASSLDRGLYSTDTQYF
>.|.|TRBJ1-2|TRBV7-8
TGTGCCAGCAGCTTAACGGCCAGGCCGATGGATGGCTACACCTTC
CASSLTARPMDGYTF
>.|.|TRBJ1-5|TRBV11-2
TGTGCCAGCAGCCCCGAGTCGGGTGCCCTCAATCAGCCCCAGCATTTT
CASSPESGALNQPQHF
>.|.|TRBJ2-1|TRBV7-3
TGTGCCAGCAGCCCCCCTTCACACAATGAGCAGTTCTTC
CASSPPSHNEQFF
>.|.|TRBJ1-6|TRBV12-5
TGTGCTAGTGGTTTGAAGGGGCTCAATTCACCCCTCCACTTT
CASGLKGLNSPLHF
>TRBD2|.|TRBJ2-3|TRBV6-6
TGTGCCAGCAGGCCGCCGGGACTAGTGGCAGATACGCAGTATTTT
CASRPPGLVADTQYF
>TRBD1|.|TRBJ1-5|TRBV19
TGTGCCAGTAGTATATTGGGACAGGGCTTTCAGCCCCAGCATTTT
CASSILGQGFQPQHF
>TRBD2|.|TRBJ2-1|TRBV30
TGTGCCTGGAGAAGGAAGCGGGATTTTGATGAGCAGTTCTTC
CAWRRKRDFDEQFF
>TRBD2|.|TRBJ2-3|TRBV10-3
TGTGCCATCAGTGAGTCGACAGCGGGAGGGCTCACAGATACGCAGTATTTT
CAISESTAGGLTDTQYF
>.|.|TRBJ2-2|TRBV4-1
TGCGCCAGCAGCCAAGCCAACCGACCTACCGGGGAGCTGTTTTTT
CASSQANRPTGELFF
>TRBD1|.|TRBJ2-3|TRBV7-9
TGTGCCAGCAGCAATCGACAGGGTGGGACAGATACGCAGTATTTT
CASSNRQGGTDTQYF
>TRBD2|.|TRBJ2-7|TRBV9
TGTGCCAGCAGCGTAGAGTCTAGCGGGAGTTACGAGCAGTACTTC
CASSVESSGSYEQYF
>.|.|TRBJ2-1|TRBV27
TGTGCCAGCAGTTTTATCAGCTCCTACAATGAGCAGTTCTTC
CASSFISSYNEQFF
>.|.|TRBJ2-7|TRBV6-5
TGTGCCAGCAGTTCGCGCCCCTCGACCTACGAGCAGTACTTC
CASSSRPSTYEQYF
>TRBD2|.|TRBJ2-1|TRBV7-9
TGTGCCAGCAGCCAGGGGCTAGCGGGAGACAATGAGCAGTTCTTC
CASSQGLAGDNEQFF
>.|.|TRBJ2-7|TRBV27
TGTGCCAGCAGTTTATCGGAGGGCTACGAGCAGTACTTC
CASSLSEGYEQYF
>.|.|TRBJ2-1|TRBV10-1
TGCGCCAGCGTCCTCTCGGAGGGGGCCTACAATGAGCAGTTCTTC
CASVLSEGAYNEQFF
>TRBD2|.|TRBJ2-2|TRBV7-3
TGTGCCAGCAGCTTATCCGGGACTACCTACACCGGGGAGCTGTTTTTT
CASSLSGTTYTGELFF
>.|.|TRBJ1-5|TRBV21-1
TGTGCCAGCCCAACGCCGGAGCCTCAGCATTTT
CASPTPEPQHF
>TRBD1|.|TRBJ2-5|TRBV5-4
TGTGCCAGCAGCGACGACAGGGGGCGCAAAGAGACCCAGTACTTC
CASSDDRGRKETQYF
>.|.|TRBJ1-1|TRBV7-9
TGTGCCAGCAGTCGGACTGAGAACACTGAAGCTTTCTTT
CASSRTENTEAFF
>.|.|TRBJ2-5|TRBV2
TGTGCCAGCAGTGAAAGGCGACCGGAAGAGACCCAGTACTTC
CASSERRPEETQYF
>TRBD1|.|TRBJ1-1|TRBV5-1
TGCGCCAGCAGCTTCGGGACAGGGGGGACTGAAGCTTTCTTT
CASSFGTGGTEAFF
>.|.|TRBJ1-3|TRBV9
TGTGCCAGCAGCACAAGACCCTCTGGAAACACCATATATTTT
CASSTRPSGNTIYF
>.|.|TRBJ2-1|TRBV15
TGTGCCACCAGCAGTGAGAGGGCGGCTAACAATGAGCAGTTCTTC
CATSSERAANNEQFF
>.|once|TRBJ1-2|TRBV9
TGTGCCAGCAGCGTAGGAGGAGGGGCTAACTATGGCTACACCTTC
CASSVGGGANYGYTF
>.|.|TRBJ1-1|TRBV9
TGTGCCAGCAGCGTCGGGGAGAACACTGAAGCTTTCTTT
CASSVGENTEAFF
>TRBD2|.|TRBJ2-7|TRBV4-2
TGTGCCAGCAGCCCGGGACTAGCGGGTGAGCAGTACTTC
CASSPGLAGEQYF
>.|.|TRBJ2-5|TRBV2
TGTGCCAGCAGTGCCCTTCGGGAGACCCAGTACTTC
CASSALRETQYF
>.|.|TRBJ2-1|TRBV9
TGTGCCAGCAGCGTAGCAACAGGGTTTGAGCAGTTCTTC
CASSVATGFEQFF
>TRBD1|.|TRBJ2-7|TRBV7-3
TGTGCCAGCAGTTCGCCGGGACAGGCCTACGAGCAGTACTTC
CASSSPGQAYEQYF
>.|.|TRBJ2-5|TRBV7-9
TGTGCCAGCAGCCCTGGGCCTCGAGGGGAGACCCAGTACTTC
CASSPGPRGETQYF
>.|.|TRBJ2-7|TRBV6-5
TGTGCCAGCAGTTACTCGCAGGGGTCGGGAGAGCAGTACTTC
CASSYSQGSGEQYF
>TRBD2|.|TRBJ2-1|TRBV2
TGTGCCAGCATGTCAACTAGCGGGGACAATGAGCAGTTCTTC
CASMSTSGDNEQFF
>.|.|TRBJ1-1|TRBV6-5
TGTGCCAGCAGTTACGCTCATTTAAGGAACACTGAAGCTTTCTTT
CASSYAHLRNTEAFF
>.|.|TRBJ2-1|TRBV14
TGTGCCAGCAGCCAAGGGGGCTCCTACAATGAGCAGTTCTTC
CASSQGGSYNEQFF
>TRBD1|once|TRBJ2-7|TRBV9
TGTGCCAGCGGGACAGGCAGCTCCTACGAGCAGTACTTC
CASGTGSSYEQYF
>.|.|TRBJ1-1|TRBV7-9
TGTGCCAGCAGCCCAGTGGGGTCTTACACTGAAGCTTTCTTT
CASSPVGSYTEAFF